The 24 T cell receptor beta chains below come from one sample, sequenced in a study of tumor-infiltrating lymphocytes in primary liver carcinoma. Co-extraction of RNA and DNA was performed on about 18-30 mg of unsorted bulk tissue. With about 470 ng total RNA as template and a constant-region primer, TCR beta cDNA was made. Slightly modified ARM-PCR served as the procedure for the TCR beta libraries. These libraries came from three rounds of nested multiplex PCR. Amplification in the first two PCR rounds was performed using TRBV1-TRBV30 forward primers and a C-beta reverse primer for approximately 10 cycles each. TCRdb reprocessed the multiplex PCR reads with MiXCR, giving one entry per CDR3 protein. The table includes tens of thousands of distinct CDR3 sequences, 60% to 85% detected once. Sequenced input: liver tumor tissue from sampling region 5. This sample's subset: tumor region T5, tumor centre. These receptors were obtained from a man between 35 and 55 years old with primary liver carcinoma and hepatitis B virus infection.

Written as DNA, the CDR3 is TGCAGTGCCCCCTTCCATAGCTCCTACAATGAGCAGTTCTTC. This codes for CSAPFHSSYNEQFF. The V call is TRBV20-1, the J call TRBJ2-1; no clear D. V dropped 6 bases and J dropped 0 bases, with 12 bases sitting between them. Germline lookup yields CDR1 DFQATT and CDR2 SNEGSKA (reference sequence). The CDR3 spans 14 residues.

Of note for this clonotype: The conserved closing phenylalanine or tryptophan is absent in this CDR3, likely reflecting a read error. J is TRBJ1-5 and V is TRBV5-1; D uncertain. The germline V gene encodes CDR1 SGHRS and CDR2 YFSETQ. The CDR3 sequence is 15 residues long. V was pared by 0 bases and J by 6 bases, with 13 bases between. CDR3 nucleotides: TGCGCCAGCAGCTTGGCTGGGTTGGGAATTCAGCCCCAGCATCTT. Residues: CASSLAGLGIQPQHL.

This clonotype was recorded many times. The chain recombines TRBV5-6 with TRBJ2-1; TRBD1 might be the D (6 bases). Trimming removed 0 bases from V and 5 bases from J, with 9 bases in between. Germline V gives CDR1 SGHDT, CDR2 YYEEEE. The CDR3 runs 14 residues. CDR3: CASSLVDSDNEQFF. The CDR3 coding sequence is TGTGCCAGCAGCTTGGTGGACAGCGACAATGAGCAGTTCTTC.

On this clonotype: This may come from a read error, since a much larger clone is one base off. This sequence joins TRBV28 and TRBJ1-4; 9 nucleotides agree with TRBD1. Germline loops: CDR1 MDHEN, CDR2 SYDVKM. This CDR3 comprises 15 residues. The CDR3 nucleotides read TGTGCCGGCAGTCCCACAGGGGGCGCAGATGAAAAACTGTTTTTT. This codes for CAGSPTGGADEKLFF.

This clonotype turned up a few times. This chain uses TRBV29-1 with TRBJ1-3; TRBD1 matches 8 bases. The V gene's germline CDR1 is SQVTM and CDR2 ANQGSEA. J gave up 10 bases and V 6 bases, and 11 bases lay outside the gene matches. The CDR3 covers 13 residues. The CDR3 DNA follows: TGCAGCGTCGGTGCAGGGGGCGGAGATACCATATATTTT. It codes for CSVGAGGGDTIYF.

The chain has TRBV5-1 and TRBJ1-4; possibly TRBD1 for D (6 bases). CDR1 and CDR2 from the germline V gene are SGHRS and YFSETQ. This CDR3 region has 19 residues. The V end was cut by 3 bases, the J end by 7 bases, with 28 bases between. This chain's CDR3 is CASSSGVLEPEQGGEKLFF. DNA for the CDR3: TGCGCCAGCAGCTCGGGTGTCTTAGAGCCGGAACAGGGCGGTGAAAAACTGTTTTTT.

This clonotype was detected once. A much larger clone is a single base away; this may be a read error. The chain has TRBV19 and TRBJ2-1; tentatively, D is TRBD1 (6 bases). The CDR3 is 16 residues long. Per germline, CDR1 LNHDA and CDR2 SQIVND (reference sequence). DNA of the CDR3: TGTGCCAGTAGTATCGCCGGGACAAGCGAATACACTGAGCAGTTCTTC. This codes for CASSIAGTSEYTEQFF.

The chain employs TRBV20-1 and TRBJ2-1; 8 bases agree with TRBD2. The CDR3 runs 15 residues. V gave up 6 bases and J gave up 8 bases; unmatched junction bases: 15. CDR1 and CDR2 (germline): DFQATT, SNEGSKA (reference sequence). The CDR3 is CSAASGGEGRDEQFF. DNA for the CDR3: TGCAGTGCCGCCTCGGGGGGGGAAGGTCGCGATGAGCAGTTCTTC.

This chain joins TRBV7-9 and TRBJ2-3; tentative D call: TRBD1 (6 bases). This CDR3 comprises 16 residues. Germline V gives CDR1 SEHNR, CDR2 FQNEAQ (reference sequence). Trimming took off 9 bases at V and 1 base at J, with 20 bases between the two ends. The CDR3 protein is CASTSLDRDGTDTQYF. DNA for the CDR3: TGTGCCAGTACTAGTTTGGACAGAGACGGCACAGATACGCAGTATTTT.

For this clonotype: Without the conserved terminal phenylalanine or tryptophan, this CDR3 likely stems from a read error. The rearrangement links TRBV11-2 to TRBJ2-7, with D possibly being TRBD2 (6 bases). V lost 10 bases to trimming and J lost 9 bases, with 22 bases between them. Germline V gene data show CDR1 as SGHAT and CDR2 as FQNNGV. This CDR3 is built from 13 residues. CDR3 amino acids: CANNLSELASQYS. As DNA, the CDR3 is TGTGCCAACAACTTAAGTGAGCTAGCGTCGCAGTACTCC.

This clonotype was recorded at least ten times. V gene TRBV29-1 combines with J gene TRBJ2-5, with D possibly being TRBD2 (6 bases). V was shortened by 7 bases and J by 5 bases, with 14 bases between the two germline ends. This CDR3 spans 12 amino acids. Germline values: CDR1 SQVTM, CDR2 ANQGSEA. Here the CDR3 reads CSGGINGETQYF. The CDR3 bases are TGCAGCGGCGGGATCAACGGGGAGACCCAGTACTTC.

In its sample, this clonotype was seen many times. The rearrangement joins TRBV4-1 to TRBJ2-7; possible D gene TRBD1, 5 bases. CDR3 length: 14 residues. Trimming stripped 4 bases from V and 3 bases from J, with 13 bases between. Per germline, CDR1 MGHRA and CDR2 YSYEKL. DNA for the CDR3: TGCGCCAGCAGCCCGGAAACAGGTAACTACGAGCAGTACTTC. As protein: CASSPETGNYEQYF.

The J gene is TRBJ1-2, the V gene TRBV4-2; no clear D. V dropped 7 bases and J dropped 6 bases, with 21 bases sitting between them. CDR3 length: 15 residues. From germline, CDR1 is LGHNA and CDR2 YNFKEQ. CDR3 amino acids: CASNQPQSSPDGYTF. The CDR3 region has the DNA TGTGCCAGCAACCAGCCACAGAGCTCTCCTGATGGCTACACCTTC.

In nucleotides, the CDR3 is TGTGTCAGTAGACTGACTTACGAGCAGTACTTC. This gives the protein CVSRLTYEQYF. The V and J genes are TRBV6-1 and TRBJ2-7; D gene unclear. This CDR3 has 11 amino acids. Germline values: CDR1 MNHNS, CDR2 SASEGT.

With respect to this clonotype: The junction departs from the called germline gene at one end, perhaps through a read error. The chain uses TRBV6-2 or TRBV6-3 and TRBJ2-7, with 7 bases aligning to TRBD2. Germline CDR1 is MNHEY and CDR2 is SVGEGT. CDR3 size: 16 residues. CDR3 sequence: CASSGPSGLKSYGQYF. The CDR3 bases are TGTGCCAGCAGTGGGCCTAGCGGACTTAAGTCCTACGGGCAGTACTTC.

There are many counts of this clonotype. This chain joins TRBV6-5 and TRBJ1-2; D is undetermined. This CDR3 is 15 amino acids long. Germline V gives CDR1 MNHEY, CDR2 SVGAGI. Trimming pared 7 bases from V and 1 base from J, leaving 16 bases between. CDR3: CASTPSTRFNYGYTF. The CDR3 region has the DNA TGTGCCAGCACTCCCTCAACCAGATTTAACTATGGCTACACCTTC.

In the case of this clonotype: Relative to the germline gene, one junction end is altered; a read error may explain this. The rearrangement links TRBV11-2 to TRBJ2-1, with 10 bases matching TRBD2. The CDR3 has 18 residues. Germline CDR1 SGHAT, CDR2 FQNNGV. For the CDR3, the DNA is TGTGCCAGCAGCTTAGATCAGTGGACTAGCGGTCCCTACAGTGAGCAGTTCTTC. Protein sequence: CASSLDQWTSGPYSEQFF.

This clonotype occurred a few times. The genes are TRBV30 and TRBJ2-2; D possibly corresponds to TRBD1 (5 bases). The germline CDR1 and CDR2 sequences are GTSNPN and SVGIG (reference sequence). V lost 3 bases, J lost 3 bases, and 17 bases lay in between. The CDR3 runs 16 residues. CDR3 amino acids: CAWSVFGADDTGELFF. CDR3 in DNA: TGTGCCTGGAGCGTCTTTGGGGCGGACGACACCGGGGAGCTGTTTTTT.

The CDR3 DNA reads as TGTGCCAGCAACCCAGGGACTAGCGGGATCGTAAAATCAGAGACCCAGTACTTC. Protein product: CASNPGTSGIVKSETQYF. The V call is TRBV7-9, the J call TRBJ2-5; 13 nucleotides line up with TRBD2. Germline CDR1 SEHNR, CDR2 FQNEAQ (reference sequence). The ends lost 7 bases at V and 4 bases at J; junction bases unmatched: 15. CDR3 length: 18 residues.

Concerning this clonotype itself: Sequence at one end of the junction differs from germline and may be a read error. DNA of the CDR3: TGTGCCAGCAGCTTAGATATTCCGGAGACCCAATACTTC. It specifies CASSLDIPETQYF. The gene calls are TRBV11-2 and TRBJ2-5; D is undetermined. CDR3 length: 13 amino acids. Germline V gene sequence: CDR1 SGHAT, CDR2 FQNNGV.

This chain joins TRBV24-1 and TRBJ2-5; D perhaps matches TRBD1 (6 bases). V was pared by 2 bases and J by 5 bases, with 11 bases between. CDR1 is KGHDR and CDR2 is SFDVKD in the germline V gene. The CDR3 has 14 residues. CDR3 amino acids: CATSDSRGVETQYF. CDR3 bases: TGTGCCACCAGTGATTCCAGGGGAGTGGAGACCCAGTACTTC.

Notes on this clonotype: The final CDR3 position lacks the conserved phenylalanine or tryptophan, pointing to a likely read error. The rearrangement uses TRBV11-2 and TRBJ2-7, with D possibly TRBD1 on 6 matching bases. The CDR3 covers 17 residues. Germline CDR1 and CDR2: SGHAT and FQNNGV. The CDR3 DNA is TGTGCCAGCAGCTTAGACTACGGGACACCCAGCTCCTACGGGCAGTACTTA. It encodes CASSLDYGTPSSYGQYL.

Of note for this clonotype: A much larger clone differs by one base, so this may be a read error. The gene calls are TRBV5-6 and TRBJ1-1, with D maybe TRBD1 (6 bases). This CDR3 contains 17 residues. The germline V gene has CDR1 SGHDT and CDR2 YYEEEE. The CDR3 protein is CVSSLDSTRRGATEAFF. CDR3 DNA sequence: TGTGTCAGCAGCTTGGATAGTACGAGAAGGGGGGCCACTGAAGCTTTCTTT.

As regards this clonotype: Sequence at one end of the junction differs from germline and may be a read error. This chain links TRBV5-1 with TRBJ2-3; TRBD2 agrees at 8 bases. Germline assignment: CDR1 SGHRS and CDR2 YFSETQ. CDR3 length: 16 amino acids. The CDR3 spells CASSPNSGAPADTQYF. CDR3 in DNA: TGTGCCAGCTCGCCAAATAGCGGGGCCCCAGCAGATACGCAGTATTTT.